What follows describes a single TCR beta chain. This clonotype was detected a few times. The antigen it binds to is not known. Base qualities are missing; no much larger clone stands one base away. The TCR beta CDR3 regions were amplified from RNA transcripts. For the first round of RT-PCR on the TCR CDR3, the HTBI primer set was used together with the Qiagen OneStep RT-PCR kit. A second multiplex PCR round built the libraries, followed by size selection and purification. Paired-end sequencing of the libraries was performed with 100 bp reads on an Illumina HiSeq2000. The study's own analysis went as follows. SOAPnuke was used to process the raw data, with reads discarded if the reads contained adapters or uncalled bases, had a mean Phred below 15, or lacked an exact constant-primer or identifier match. COPE v1.2.5 was used to merge the high-quality paired reads, and each unique nucleotide sequence was defined as a clonotype. MiTCR v1.1 was used to align the clonotypes against IMGT TRBV, TRBD and TRBJ reference segments. Analysis was restricted to V-J combinations with a frequency above 0.0001, which covered roughly 99% of repertoires. A TCS score was defined as the ratio of F50 (clonal expansion) to E x V (chaos), with BLOSUM62-based TCRdist applied between CDR3 peptides within each V-J. Welch's t-statistics and random forest reduced fewer than 550 V-J features to 13, which were used in a naive Bayes classifier (R e1071). TCRdb applied fastp at Q25 and MiXCR to the public reads, then kept only in-frame beta chains. Identical CDR3 protein sequences are pooled into one entry, listed with their most common genes and DNA. TCRdb, not the original authors, processed these V and J calls. Here the sample has approximately 330,000 distinct CDR3 sequences; roughly 20% occur a single time. The ten largest clones capture around 47% of the sample.

Graves' hyperthyroidism was defined as stable when no progression to ophthalmopathy occurred over 18 months of follow-up. Hyperthyroidism patients were aged 18 to 65 years and newly diagnosed, with disease duration of less than 2 months. Patients with uncontrolled infections, other autoimmune diseases, pregnancy or lactation were excluded. Diagnoses were based on clinical symptoms, serum thyroxine and TRAb, thyroid ultrasound and orbital computed tomography. PBMCs were separated from roughly 10 ml of fresh peripheral blood using Ficoll-Paque density gradient centrifugation. Trizol reagent was used to extract total RNA, and RNA quality was then checked on an Agilent 2100 Bioanalyzer. The data derive from a study of T cells in Graves' hyperthyroidism and ophthalmopathy (dated by TCRdb to the late 2010s). As for the study more broadly: Peripheral blood samples were taken at initial diagnosis, before any treatment was given. To identify distinguishing TCR V-J signatures, a discovery cohort of some 99 patients was used, comprising some 45 with Graves' ophthalmopathy and roughly 60 with stable Graves' hyperthyroidism. An independent validation cohort of under 20 hyperthyroidism patients and 17 patients who later progressed to ophthalmopathy tested prospective prediction of ophthalmopathy. For training and testing, the 80 to 100 patients in the discovery cohort were randomly divided in a 7:3 ratio. In several Graves' hyperthyroidism patients, the study also compared T-cell repertoires from thyroid tissue with T-cell repertoires from blood. Following sampling, methimazole starting at 30 mg daily was given to hyperthyroidism patients, and high-dose intravenous methylprednisolone was given to ophthalmopathy patients. The paper reports TCR Vbeta CDR3 sequencing of some 140 peripheral blood samples: fewer than 50 ophthalmopathy, some 80 hyperthyroidism and around 17 progressor patients. Results and caveats for the whole study, not just this receptor: During validation, the model predicted progression to ophthalmopathy a median of roughly 7.1 months ahead of onset, with almost 71% sensitivity and more than 72% specificity. Sample size was not statistically predetermined, and blinding of investigators to group allocation was not performed. Most expanded thyroid clonotypes (frequency above 0.001) were also found in blood, which suggests that blood repertoires may mirror thyroid immune responses. Ophthalmopathy was separated from stable hyperthyroidism by a 13 V-J signature model, with approximately 89% sensitivity and about 81% specificity obtained in cross-validation and 80%/75% obtained in testing.

The germline V gene (reference sequence) yields MNHNY for CDR1 and SVGAGI for CDR2. V gives up 0 bases and J gives up 0 bases, and the segment between their germline ends measures 11 bases. The CDR3 spans 16 residues, from the cysteine through the phenylalanine. Kept here is only the CDR3 DNA, which spans 48 bases and is read in frame from base 1. The TCR comes from a woman in her forties or fifties with Graves' hyperthyroidism. The source material was blood. This chain is built from TRBV6-6 and TRBJ1-1; no D gene is confidently identified. The DNA reads as follows: TGTGCCAGCAGTTACTCGAAAGGGATTATGAACACTGAAGCTTTCTTT. Its amino acids are CASSYSKGIMNTEAFF.